Presented here are 14 T cell receptor beta chains from one specimen sequenced in a study of blood T cell repertoires in COVID-19. Sequenced by immunoSEQ multiplex PCR; TCRdb stores in-frame clones only, minus some. The sample lists about half a million clones; 70% to 90% were seen once. Sequences were obtained from peripheral blood. Source of these receptors: a human donor in a cohort sampled during active COVID-19.

The chain has TRBV9 and TRBJ2-5, with D unclear. The CDR3 runs to 13 residues. Trimming took off 2 bases at V and 5 bases at J, with 10 bases between the two ends. In germline, CDR1 is SGDLS, CDR2 YYNGEE. The CDR3, as DNA: TGTGCCAGCAGCGTCGGGTTTTCGGAGACCCAGTACTTC. This encodes CASSVGFSETQYF.

The chain is built from TRBV5-4 and TRBJ1-2, with D perhaps matching TRBD1 (6 bases). This CDR3 comprises 15 residues. Trimming removed 2 bases from V and 3 bases from J, with 14 bases in between. The germline V gene encodes CDR1 SGHNT and CDR2 YYREEE (reference sequence). In DNA, the CDR3 is TGTGCCAGCAGCTTTTCGCAGGGGCAGGACTATGGCTACACCTTC. Translation gives CASSFSQGQDYGYTF.

V usage is TRBV19 and J usage is TRBJ2-4, with D maybe TRBD2 (6 bases). V was clipped by 9 bases and J by 8 bases, with 20 bases between them. There are 14 residues in the CDR3. Per the germline V gene, CDR1 is LNHDA and CDR2 is SQIVND (reference sequence). In nucleotides, the CDR3 is TGTGCCAGCTGTGGACTATCAAGAGGAGACATTCAGTACTTC. It codes for CASCGLSRGDIQYF.

The V and J genes are TRBV29-1 and TRBJ2-3; TRBD2 agrees at 12 bases. The V gene's germline CDR1 is SQVTM and CDR2 ANQGSEA. The J segment lost 8 bases and the V segment lost 7 bases, leaving 10 bases of the junction unmatched. The CDR3 is 14 amino acids. CDR3: CSGTASGRAGTQYF. The DNA for the CDR3 is TGCAGCGGGACAGCTAGCGGGAGGGCGGGTACGCAGTATTTT.

This chain links TRBV25-1 with TRBJ1-1; D is perhaps TRBD1 (6 bases). Trimming shortened V by 6 bases and J by 5 bases, and 10 bases separated the two germline ends. The CDR3 extends over 12 amino acids. The germline V gene has CDR1 MGHDK and CDR2 SYGVNS. CDR3 bases: TGTGCCAGCAGAATGACAGGTACTGAAGCTTTCTTT. Protein product: CASRMTGTEAFF.

This clone was detected only once. This sequence joins TRBV2 and TRBJ2-1; D may be TRBD2 (5 bases). This CDR3 region has 16 residues. The germline V gene has CDR1 SNHLY and CDR2 FYNNEI. V was cut by 4 bases and J by 1 base, with 14 bases left in between. CDR3 region: CASSGISVWSYNEQFF. For the CDR3, the DNA is TGTGCCAGCAGTGGGATTAGCGTTTGGTCCTACAATGAGCAGTTCTTC.

The chain uses TRBV19 and TRBJ1-5; 11 bases agree with TRBD1. The CDR3 covers 15 residues. The J segment lost 7 bases and the V segment lost 9 bases, leaving 11 bases of the junction unmatched. Germline V gene data show CDR1 as LNHDA and CDR2 as SQIVND (reference sequence). Here the CDR3 DNA reads TGTGCCAGCTCCGGGACAGGGGGTTTGGGGCAGCCCCAGCATTTT. This translates into CASSGTGGLGQPQHF.

This rearrangement joins TRBV19 to TRBJ1-2, with a weak D call TRBD1 (6 bases). The CDR3 loop spans 19 amino acids. V was trimmed by 1 base and J by 2 bases, leaving 23 bases between them. Looked up from germline, CDR1 is LNHDA and CDR2 is SQIVND (reference sequence). In DNA, the CDR3 is TGTGCCAGTAGTATAGCGGGGACACCTACTTCCCGACCGAACTATGGCTACACCTTC. Translation: CASSIAGTPTSRPNYGYTF.

This sequence joins TRBV27 and TRBJ2-7; D might be TRBD1 (8 bases). This CDR3 spans 15 amino acids. V was pared by 5 bases and J by 2 bases, with 16 bases between. CDR1 MNHEY and CDR2 SMNVEV come from the germline V gene (reference sequence). CDR3 residues: CASSVSQGGAYEQYF. The CDR3 DNA follows: TGTGCCAGCAGTGTCTCACAGGGGGGGGCCTACGAGCAGTACTTC.

This clone was seen a few times. J is TRBJ1-5 and V is TRBV19; D is perhaps TRBD1 (6 bases). From germline, CDR1 is LNHDA and CDR2 SQIVND (reference sequence). The CDR3 has 14 amino acids. V was cut by 7 bases and J by 1 base, with 11 bases left in between. The CDR3 reads CASTLTGSNQPQHF. The CDR3 nucleotides read TGTGCCAGTACCCTGACAGGAAGCAATCAGCCCCAGCATTTT.

The chain joins TRBV29-1 to TRBJ2-4, with 7 bases lining up with TRBD1. CDR1 is SQVTM, CDR2 ANQGSEA, per germline. The CDR3 length is 13 residues. Trimming removed 5 bases from V and 5 bases from J; junction bases left unmatched: 6. The CDR3 here is CSVTRQGENIQYF. DNA of the CDR3: TGCAGCGTTACTAGACAGGGCGAAAACATTCAGTACTTC.

The chain carries TRBV7-3 and TRBJ2-7; maybe TRBD1 (5 bases). Per germline, CDR1 SGHTA and CDR2 FQGTGA. The V end was cut by 5 bases, the J end by 7 bases, with 15 bases between. This CDR3 has 13 amino acids. CDR3 DNA sequence: TGTGCCAGCAGCCCCGGCTGGGGCGGAGAGCAGTACTTC. It specifies CASSPGWGGEQYF.

The table lists this clone with a count of one. The CDR3 nucleotides read TGTGCCAGTATACGGGGAATGAACACTGAAGCTTTCTTT. As protein: CASIRGMNTEAFF. The chain links TRBV19 to TRBJ1-1; D remains ambiguous. CDR3 size: 13 residues. Germline V gene lookup returns CDR1 LNHDA and CDR2 SQIVND (reference sequence). The germline V and J ends were trimmed by 7 bases and 0 bases, with 9 bases remaining between them.

The chain couples TRBV9 to TRBJ2-5; D gene uncertain. The CDR3 covers 13 residues. V was trimmed by 2 bases and J by 2 bases, leaving 7 bases between them. Germline V gene sequence: CDR1 SGDLS, CDR2 YYNGEE. CDR3: CASSVQSQETQYF. In DNA form, the CDR3 reads TGTGCCAGCAGCGTTCAGTCACAAGAGACCCAGTACTTC.